This TCR beta chain is from a study of blood T cells in healthy people across ages (dated by TCRdb to about 2015). Turning to the overall study: In model experiments, template switching captured roughly one uniquely barcoded TCR beta cDNA molecule for every two T cells. Using deep sequencing normalized with unique cDNA molecular identifiers, the study measured how TCR beta repertoire diversity changes with age. The donors were divided into four age groups: young (average approximately 17 years), middle-aged (approximately 39), aged (roughly 60) and long-lived (approximately 74). Donors of different ages were randomly distributed across sequencing lanes to avoid experimental bias. Using the same blood draw, the study looked at two additional independent replicas of 1 million unique cDNA reads for two donors, one aged 18 to 29 and the other aged 80 or older. Summary of the overall study and its limitations: Conclusive comparison of naive and antigen-experienced compartments was prevented by the profiling of bulk unsorted PBMCs. Estimates of total diversity based on one million sequenced T cells were regarded as lower bounds and as underestimates. There was a strong correlation between observed TCR beta diversity and the percentage of naive T cells measured by flow cytometry. The CMV infection status of donors was not known, potentially confounding age-related changes in expanded clonotypes. As age increased, observed TCR beta diversity per million T cells dropped in a roughly linear way, and a significant reduction was already evident by age 40. Compared with the aged group, the long-lived group had more naive CD4+ T cells, fewer expanded clones and increased TCR diversity, a pattern suggesting age selection.

The donors were 40 or so Caucasian individuals from Russia, aged 6 to 90 years, who were systemically healthy. Roughly 9 milliliters of peripheral blood were drawn from each donor into EDTA-treated Vacutainer tubes. Ficoll-Paque density-gradient centrifugation was used to isolate PBMCs, with at least 7 million obtained per sample. Trizol reagent was used to extract total RNA from the PBMCs, yielding at least 6 micrograms per sample. Naive CD45RAhigh/CD27high T cell percentages were measured by flow cytometry on a PBMC aliquot from every donor. Note on this clonotype: Which antigen it targets is not known. The input lacks base qualities; no much larger clone sits a single base away.

The CDR3 has 14 amino acids, counting the end cysteine and phenylalanine. Only CDR3 DNA is held: 42 bases, read in frame from base 1. Looking up the germline V gene yields CDR1 SGHAT and CDR2 FQNNGV. Cut back by 2 bases and 7 bases, the V and J ends lie 15 bases apart. Preparation of the library involved 5' RACE. The reads were generated on an Illumina HiSeq 2500. A second PCR of about 7 to 12 cycles was performed with a sample-barcoded 5' primer and a J-beta primer mix. A template-switch 5' adaptor carrying 12 random nucleotides introduced a unique molecular identifier onto each TCR beta cDNA molecule. Each sample yielded at least 2.5 million CDR3-containing paired-end reads. The Mint cDNA synthesis kit, primed by a TRBC-specific oligonucleotide, was used to synthesize first-strand cDNA from all RNA. Following uracil-DNA glycosylase treatment, a first 18-cycle PCR with universal primers M1SS and BC2_uni_R was performed on all cDNA. The source study handled its data this way. For normalization, 1 million high-quality reads, each with a distinct molecular identifier, were randomly selected from each sample. Instead of being binned into consensus sequences, reads that shared molecular identifiers were thrown out. CDR3 identification, clonotype clustering and error correction used MiTCR with a Q25 quality threshold and the strictest error-elimination algorithm. Lower-bound total TCR beta diversity was estimated with a nonparametric unseen species model using Euler transformation. In-frame beta chains were kept once TCRdb had trimmed the public reads at Q25 with fastp and called clones with MiXCR. For every CDR3 protein sequence, its rows merge into one entry that carries the most common genes and DNA. TCRdb assigned the V and J calls; the authors' analysis was not used. This sample gives 1.5 million to 2 million distinct CDR3 sequences in total; less than 50% of them show up just once. The ten most abundant clones make up about 2.1% of the sample.

This TCR derives from a woman in her 40s in good health. The source material was blood. The chain is made from TRBV11-2 and TRBJ2-7; confidence is insufficient to name the D gene. The nucleotide sequence reads as follows: TGTGCCAGCAGCTTATTGAGGACGGTCATGGAGCAGTACTTC. Translated, this is CASSLLRTVMEQYF.